This is a list of T cell receptor beta chains from one sample in a study of OX40 agonist ivuxolimab in advanced cancers. Clones were read by immunoSEQ multiplex PCR, and TCRdb kept only the in-frame ones, dropping some. The table lists some 70,000 clones, roughly four fifths of them singletons. Sample: CD4+ or CD8+ T cells sorted from blood, taken in a trial of the OX40 agonist ivuxolimab. The receptors stem from an adult with an advanced solid tumor such as melanoma, head and neck, liver or kidney cancer. Each CDR3 is given with its conserved first and last residue. Fields, in order: V gene, J gene, D gene, clone size, CDR3 protein, CDR3 DNA. D genes are given only for firm matches. Expanded clones get a size class; other rows say once, few or many, or leave the size out.

TRBV25-1	TRBJ1-2	-	-	CASSARARRGYTF	TGTGCCAGCAGTGCCCGGGCCAGGAGGGGCTACACCTTC
TRBV27	TRBJ1-5	-	-	CASGPGEAYQPQHF	TGTGCCAGTGGGCCCGGGGAGGCGTATCAGCCCCAGCATTTT
TRBV2	TRBJ1-4	-	-	CASIGGDLATNEKLFF	TGTGCCAGCATAGGGGGAGATCTTGCAACTAATGAAAAACTGTTTTTT
TRBV6-1	TRBJ1-1	-	-	CASGQNEAFF	TGTGCCAGTGGACAGAATGAAGCTTTCTTT
TRBV19	TRBJ2-2	-	-	CASSAGVNTGELFF	TGTGCCAGTAGTGCAGGGGTGAACACCGGGGAGCTGTTTTTT
TRBV19	TRBJ2-5	TRBD2	once	CASSTRVGGETQYF	TGTGCCAGTAGTACCAGGGTCGGGGGGGAGACCCAGTACTTC
TRBV9	TRBJ2-2	-	-	CASTSSTRRNTGELFF	TGTGCCAGCACCTCGTCGACTAGACGAAACACCGGGGAGCTGTTTTTT
TRBV6-1	TRBJ2-7	-	-	CASGMLRDEQYF	TGTGCCAGCGGCATGCTTAGGGACGAGCAGTACTTC
TRBV7-2	TRBJ1-5	TRBD1	-	CASRQGTFQPQHF	TGTGCCAGCCGACAGGGGACCTTTCAGCCCCAGCATTTT
TRBV10-1	TRBJ1-1	TRBD1	once	CASRTGPNTEAFF	TGCGCCAGCCGGACAGGGCCCAACACTGAAGCTTTCTTT
TRBV18	TRBJ1-1	-	-	CASSPSQGSEAFF	TGTGCCAGCTCACCCTCACAGGGTTCTGAAGCTTTCTTT
TRBV18	TRBJ2-7	TRBD1	-	CASSQGTGTGSPYEQYF	TGTGCCAGCTCACAAGGGACCGGGACAGGGAGTCCCTACGAGCAGTACTTC
TRBV6-5	TRBJ1-5	-	-	CASSYRGLGNQPQHF	TGTGCCAGCAGTTACAGGGGTTTGGGCAATCAGCCCCAGCATTTT
TRBV6-4	TRBJ2-3	-	-	CASSEAASTDTQYF	TGTGCCAGCAGTGAGGCAGCTAGCACAGATACGCAGTATTTT
TRBV27	TRBJ2-5	-	-	CASSLSSRETQYF	TGTGCCAGCAGTTTATCGTCACGAGAGACCCAGTACTTC
TRBV13	TRBJ1-3	-	-	CASRADSSGNTIYF	TGTGCCAGCAGGGCGGATAGCTCTGGAAACACCATATATTTT
TRBV6-1	TRBJ2-6	-	-	CASSSTEGRANVLTF	TGTGCCAGCAGTTCCACTGAGGGCCGGGCCAACGTCCTGACTTTC
TRBV6-6	TRBJ1-5	-	few	CASSPGTGASNQPQHF	TGTGCCAGCAGTCCCGGGACTGGTGCCTCAAATCAGCCCCAGCATTTT
TRBV27	TRBJ2-7	-	-	CASSNGFWGTHEQYF	TGTGCCAGCAGTAACGGATTTTGGGGGACGCACGAGCAGTACTTC
TRBV11-3	TRBJ1-3	-	-	CASSLSAGTGNTIYF	TGTGCCAGCAGCTTATCCGCGGGGACAGGAAACACCATATATTTT
TRBV6-1	TRBJ1-6	TRBD1	-	CASSELAGGAGNSPLHF	TGTGCCAGCAGTGAATTGGCAGGGGGAGCGGGGAATTCACCCCTCCACTTT
TRBV5-8	TRBJ1-1	TRBD1	-	CASSLLGQGIAEAFF	TGTGCCAGCAGCTTACTGGGACAGGGGATTGCTGAAGCTTTCTTT
TRBV10-2	TRBJ1-5	-	-	CASSESGGRSQPQHF	TGCGCCAGCAGTGAGTCAGGGGGTAGGAGTCAGCCCCAGCATTTT
TRBV13	TRBJ2-2	-	-	CASSPPGLNTGELFF	TGTGCCAGCAGCCCCCCGGGACTGAACACCGGGGAGCTGTTTTTT
TRBV5-1	TRBJ2-7	-	-	CASSLNGQYF	TGCGCCAGCAGCTTGAACGGGCAGTACTTC
TRBV21-1	TRBJ2-7	-	-	CARKNWGARSYEQYF	TGTGCCAGAAAGAACTGGGGGGCAAGAAGCTACGAGCAGTACTTC
TRBV18	TRBJ2-7	-	-	CASSPRPDSYEQYF	TGTGCCAGCTCACCGCGACCGGACTCCTACGAGCAGTACTTC
TRBV6-1	TRBJ2-6	-	-	CASSEASWNRIRSGANVLTF	TGTGCCAGCAGTGAAGCGAGTTGGAACAGGATACGCTCTGGGGCCAACGTCCTGACTTTC
TRBV14	TRBJ1-5	TRBD1	-	CASSQGQGSLWPQHF	TGTGCCAGCAGCCAAGGACAGGGTAGTTTGTGGCCCCAGCATTTT
TRBV11-3	TRBJ2-2	TRBD1	-	CASSPRTGGSGGELFF	TGTGCCAGCAGCCCTCGGACAGGGGGTTCTGGCGGGGAGCTGTTTTTT
TRBV11-2	TRBJ2-5	-	-	CASSFGFQETQYF	TGTGCCAGCAGCTTCGGGTTTCAAGAGACCCAGTACTTC
TRBV14	TRBJ1-1	TRBD1	-	CASSRTGSVGTEAFF	TGTGCCAGCAGCCGGACAGGTAGTGTCGGCACTGAAGCTTTCTTT
TRBV6-5	TRBJ2-7	TRBD1	-	CASNSGTGPYEQYF	TGTGCCAGCAATTCCGGGACAGGGCCCTACGAGCAGTACTTC
TRBV29-1	TRBJ1-2	-	-	CSVERSYGYTF	TGCAGCGTTGAGCGGTCCTATGGCTACACCTTC
TRBV6-5	TRBJ2-1	TRBD1	few	CASRETGTGGYEQFF	TGTGCCAGCAGAGAAACCGGGACAGGGGGCTATGAGCAGTTCTTC
TRBV7-9	TRBJ1-4	TRBD1	-	CASSSQGAREKLFF	TGTGCCAGCAGCTCGCAGGGGGCGAGAGAAAAACTGTTTTTT
TRBV14	TRBJ2-5	-	-	CASSHGAIQETQYF	TGTGCCAGCAGCCATGGGGCTATACAAGAGACCCAGTACTTC